These 7 T cell receptor beta chains originate from one sample sequenced in a study of T cells in Graves' hyperthyroidism and ophthalmopathy. TCR beta CDR3 regions were amplified from RNA. The HTBI primer set served for first-round RT-PCR of the TCR CDR3. TCRdb redid the calling of the multiplex PCR reads with MiXCR, one entry per CDR3 protein. The sample yields around 300,000 distinct CDR3 sequences, under 30% seen once. Sequenced: blood. Receptors originate from a man between 35 and 55 years old with Graves' hyperthyroidism that later progressed to Graves' ophthalmopathy.

V and J are TRBV6-5 and TRBJ2-5; D possibly matches TRBD1 or TRBD2 (5 bases each). V was clipped by 2 bases and J by 7 bases, with 11 bases between them. This CDR3 is 13 amino acids long. Germline V CDR1 and CDR2: MNHEY, SVGAGI. CDR3 in amino acids: CASSYDGAATQYF. The CDR3 DNA sequence: TGTGCCAGCAGTTACGACGGGGCCGCGACCCAGTACTTC.

This clonotype has ten or more counts. The chain combines TRBV11-2 with TRBJ1-5, with D uncertain. Per germline, CDR1 SGHAT and CDR2 FQNNGV. This CDR3 region has 13 residues. Deletions cut 5 bases from V and 3 bases from J, with 8 bases between. For the CDR3, the DNA is TGTGCCAGCAGCCTCTCCTACAATCAGCCCCAGCATTTT. It is translated as CASSLSYNQPQHF.

This sequence joins TRBV20-1 and TRBJ1-2; D is unresolved. The germline gives CDR1 DFQATT, CDR2 SNEGSKA (reference sequence). The V end lost 0 bases, the J end lost 2 bases, and 16 bases lay between the germline ends. The CDR3 sequence is 16 residues long. CDR3 nucleotides: TGCAGTGCTAGAGATGGGAGCGAGGGTATGAACTATGGCTACACCTTC. Protein sequence: CSARDGSEGMNYGYTF.

In this sample, this clonotype turned up many times. J is TRBJ1-5 and V is TRBV20-1; perhaps TRBD1 as D (6 bases). This CDR3 has 14 amino acids. Germline assignment: CDR1 DFQATT and CDR2 SNEGSKA (reference sequence). The V end lost 3 bases, the J end lost 6 bases, and 15 bases lay between the germline ends. DNA for the CDR3: TGCAGTGCTAGGGGTCAGGGGTTCACTCAGCCCCAGCATTTT. It is translated as CSARGQGFTQPQHF.

The V call is TRBV28, the J call TRBJ2-7; D possibly matches TRBD1 or TRBD2 (6 bases each). Trimming removed 8 bases from V and 3 bases from J, with 17 bases in between. Germline values: CDR1 MDHEN, CDR2 SYDVKM. The CDR3 runs to 14 residues. CDR3 sequence: CASSGPGGGYEQYF. The CDR3 DNA reads as TGTGCCAGCTCGGGACCCGGAGGGGGCTACGAGCAGTACTTC.

This clonotype has at least ten counts. The chain links TRBV9 to TRBJ2-7; D may be TRBD1 or TRBD2 (5 bases each). V dropped 3 bases and J dropped 2 bases, with 18 bases sitting between them. Germline CDR1 and CDR2: SGDLS and YYNGEE. The CDR3 is made up of 16 amino acids. CDR3 residues: CASSATGSGTPYEQYF. DNA for the CDR3: TGTGCCAGCAGCGCCACCGGGTCAGGGACCCCCTACGAGCAGTACTTC.

This clonotype was seen repeatedly, ten times or more. The V and J genes are TRBV14 and TRBJ1-2; D unresolved. The CDR3 spans 13 residues. Per germline, CDR1 SGHDN and CDR2 FVKESK. Trimming left V 1 base short and J 7 bases short, with 10 bases between. CDR3 loop: CASSQAGSGGYTF. The CDR3 bases are TGTGCCAGCAGCCAAGCCGGCTCCGGTGGCTACACCTTC.